These T cell receptor beta chains were read from a single sample in a study of T cell repertoires in cytomegalovirus infection. These receptors have no identified antigens. TCRdb reanalysed the reads using MiXCR and keeps one entry per CDR3 protein. This sample has about 78,000 distinct CDR3 sequences, with 40% found just once. Sequenced material: CD8+ T cells from cultured PBMCs, taken from culture after CMV antigen stimulation. The receptors come from a human donor in good health (CMV status not recorded). Some clones in this sample may be carry-over from other donors' samples. The CDR3 runs from the conserved cysteine through the conserved F or W. D genes are given only for firm matches. A clone size is listed for some rows: how often the clone was seen (once, few, many), or a class if it is expanded.

>TRBJ2-3|TRBV7-6|few|TRBD2
CASSGPASGGAKDTQYF
TGTGCCAGCAGCGGGCCGGCCAGCGGGGGGGCGAAAGATACGCAGTATTTT
>TRBJ2-1|TRBV7-6|.|.
CASSYGRGNEQFF
TGTGCCAGCAGCTACGGCAGGGGCAATGAGCAGTTCTTC
>TRBJ2-7|TRBV2|.|.
CASSDRGYEQYF
TGTGCCAGCAGTGATAGAGGCTACGAGCAGTACTTC
>TRBJ2-7|TRBV6-6|.|.
CASSYSTGTSYEQYF
TGTGCCAGCAGTTACTCCACAGGAACCTCCTACGAGCAGTACTTC
>TRBJ1-1|TRBV12-3/TRBV12-4|.|.
CASSSVNTEAFF
TGTGCCAGCAGTTCCGTGAACACTGAAGCTTTCTTT
>TRBJ1-2|TRBV7-2|.|TRBD1
CASSLAPGGAVNYGYTF
TGTGCCAGCAGCTTAGCCCCAGGGGGCGCGGTAAACTATGGCTACACCTTC
>TRBJ1-3|TRBV7-6|.|TRBD1
CASSAGTGPGNTIYF
TGTGCCAGCAGCGCCGGGACAGGGCCAGGCAACACCATATATTTT
>TRBJ2-4|TRBV9|.|.
CASSGPGPLKGIQYF
TGTGCCAGCAGCGGCCCCGGGCCACTTAAGGGCATTCAGTACTTC
>TRBJ2-7|TRBV12-3/TRBV12-4|.|.
CASSPDPPGPYEQYF
TGTGCCAGCAGCCCGGACCCCCCCGGACCCTACGAGCAGTACTTC
>TRBJ2-3|TRBV28|.|.
CASTITGVDEQYF
TGTGCCAGCACGATAACGGGAGTGGATGAGCAGTATTTT
>TRBJ1-1|TRBV2|few|.
CASRVGGTEAFF
TGTGCCAGCAGGGTAGGGGGAACTGAAGCTTTCTTT
>TRBJ1-1|TRBV6-8|.|.
CATTNPGNTEAFF
TGTGCCACCACCAACCCAGGGAACACTGAAGCTTTCTTT
>TRBJ2-1|TRBV6-1|.|TRBD2
CASSSGSSYNEQFF
TGTGCCAGCAGCAGCGGGAGCTCCTACAATGAGCAGTTCTTC
>TRBJ2-5|TRBV5-1|.|.
CASSFYGQPETQYF
TGCGCCAGCAGCTTTTATGGTCAGCCAGAGACCCAGTACTTC
>TRBJ2-3|TRBV5-6|.|.
CASSLEGGYTDTQYF
TGTGCCAGCAGCTTGGAGGGGGGATATACAGATACGCAGTATTTT
>TRBJ2-1|TRBV20-1|.|.
CSARDYSVSSYNEQFF
TGCAGTGCTAGAGATTACTCCGTCAGCTCCTACAATGAGCAGTTCTTC
>TRBJ1-1|TRBV9|once|.
CASSVRVSNTEAFF
TGTGCCAGCAGCGTTCGCGTGTCGAACACTGAAGCTTTCTTT
>TRBJ1-2|TRBV2|few|TRBD1
CASSDTQTGDYGYTF
TGTGCCAGCAGTGATACGCAGACAGGGGACTATGGCTACACCTTC
>TRBJ2-7|TRBV27|.|.
CASSASGGPMDEQYF
TGTGCCAGCAGCGCTTCCGGGGGGCCTATGGACGAGCAGTACTTC
>TRBJ2-7|TRBV20-1|.|TRBD2
CSAPAGGLYEQYF
TGCAGTGCTCCCGCGGGGGGTCTCTACGAGCAGTACTTC
>TRBJ1-6|TRBV4-2|.|.
CASSQDGRASPLHF
TGTGCCAGCAGCCAAGATGGGAGAGCTTCACCCCTCCACTTT
>TRBJ1-5|TRBV9|.|.
CASSRGVGSNQPQHF
TGTGCCAGCAGCCGGGGGGTAGGCTCGAATCAGCCCCAGCATTTT
>TRBJ2-1|TRBV19|many|.
CASSQGGSYNEQFF
TGTGCCAGTAGCCAAGGGGGTTCCTACAATGAGCAGTTCTTC
>TRBJ2-7|TRBV7-8|many|TRBD2
CASSVARTSGEFYF
TGTGCCAGCAGCGTAGCCCGGACTAGCGGGGAATTCTACTTC
>TRBJ1-2|TRBV12-3/TRBV12-4|.|.
CASRILGLGAVYGYTF
TGTGCCAGCAGAATCTTGGGCCTCGGAGCGGTCTATGGCTACACCTTC
>TRBJ1-1|TRBV7-2|.|TRBD1
CASSLDPGQPNTEAFF
TGTGCCAGCAGCTTGGATCCGGGACAGCCGAACACTGAAGCTTTCTTT
>TRBJ1-5|TRBV19|.|.
CASSTPVLGNQPQHF
TGTGCCAGCTCAACCCCAGTCTTAGGCAATCAGCCCCAGCATTTT
>TRBJ2-3|TRBV20-1|.|.
CSARDPSSGSDTQYF
TGCAGTGCTAGAGACCCGTCCTCGGGGTCAGATACGCAGTATTTT
>TRBJ2-7|TRBV6-2/TRBV6-3|.|.
CASSHPHGTSVIAQYF
TGTGCCAGCAGCCACCCCCACGGGACATCGGTAATCGCGCAGTACTTC
>TRBJ2-2|TRBV12-3/TRBV12-4|.|TRBD2
CASRSGGAPGELFF
TGTGCCAGCAGGAGCGGGGGGGCCCCCGGGGAGCTGTTTTTT
>TRBJ2-5|TRBV7-7|few|.
CASSLAGVETQYF
TGTGCTAGCAGCTTAGCAGGGGTAGAGACCCAGTACTTC
>TRBJ2-7|TRBV7-6|few|.
CATLDRLSYEQYF
TGTGCCACCTTGGACAGACTTTCGTACGAGCAGTACTTC
>TRBJ2-2|TRBV7-2|many|.
CASSLEWGISNTGELFF
TGTGCCAGCAGCTTAGAATGGGGAATCTCGAACACCGGGGAGCTGTTTTTT
>TRBJ2-3|TRBV20-1|many|TRBD2
CSARDSRGGRTTDTQYF
TGCAGTGCTAGAGATTCACGGGGGGGCAGAACCACAGATACGCAGTATTTT
>TRBJ1-2|TRBV5-6|.|.
CASGTTVNYGYTF
TGTGCCAGCGGGACGACAGTAAACTATGGCTACACCTTC